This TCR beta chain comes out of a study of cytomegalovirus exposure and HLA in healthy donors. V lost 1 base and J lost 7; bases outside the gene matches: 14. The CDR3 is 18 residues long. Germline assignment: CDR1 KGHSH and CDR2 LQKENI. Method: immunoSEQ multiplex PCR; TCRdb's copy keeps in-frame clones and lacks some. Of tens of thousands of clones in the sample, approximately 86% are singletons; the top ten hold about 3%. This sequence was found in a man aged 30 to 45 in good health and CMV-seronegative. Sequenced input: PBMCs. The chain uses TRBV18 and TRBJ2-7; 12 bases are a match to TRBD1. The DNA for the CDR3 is TGTGCCAGCTCACCACTTGAATTAAGGGGACAGGGGGCAGGAGAGCAGTACTTC. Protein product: CASSPLELRGQGAGEQYF.